The 25 T cell receptor beta chains below were found in one sample sequenced in a study of radiotherapy plus CTLA-4 blockade in lung cancer. Sequencing used immunoSEQ multiplex PCR; TCRdb keeps in-frame clones, though not all of them. The data hold some 50,000 clones, with 84% observed a single time. Material: peripheral blood, obtained from a patient treated with radiotherapy plus ipilimumab. These receptors were collected from a human donor with non-small cell lung cancer whose response to radiotherapy plus ipilimumab could not be evaluated.

This clone appeared a single time. V usage is TRBV5-4 and J usage is TRBJ2-5, with 7 bases fitting TRBD1. With 4 bases clipped from V and 4 bases from J, the junction kept 7 bases outside the gene matches. CDR3 length: 14 amino acids. Germline loops: CDR1 SGHNT, CDR2 YYREEE (reference sequence). CDR3 amino acids: CASSTRQGRETQYF. As DNA, the CDR3 is TGTGCCAGCAGCACCCGACAGGGAAGAGAGACCCAGTACTTC.

The genes are TRBV2 and TRBJ2-1, with 8 bases that match TRBD2. Trimming took 8 bases from V and 5 from J; bases not matched to a gene: 8. Germline CDR1 reads SNHLY; CDR2 reads FYNNEI. The CDR3 runs 14 residues. CDR3 protein: CASVGAGGNNEQFF. As DNA, the CDR3 is TGTGCCAGCGTGGGGGCGGGAGGTAACAATGAGCAGTTCTTC.

This clone was detected only once. The V and J genes are TRBV28 and TRBJ2-7, with D possibly TRBD1 on 6 matching bases. Trimming left V 3 bases short and J 6 bases short, with 18 bases between. From germline, CDR1 is MDHEN and CDR2 SYDVKM. The length of the CDR3 is 15 residues. The CDR3 reads CASSFVRGNRAEQYF. The CDR3, as DNA: TGTGCCAGCAGTTTCGTCAGGGGAAACCGGGCCGAGCAGTACTTC.

This sequence joins TRBV5-4 and TRBJ2-5; perhaps TRBD2 as D (7 bases). Germline V CDR1 and CDR2: SGHNT, YYREEE (reference sequence). With 5 bases removed from V and 4 bases from J, the gap between germline ends came to 21 bases. The CDR3 length is 16 residues. CDR3 amino acids: CASRKGGGPGVETQYF. In DNA form, the CDR3 reads TGTGCCAGCAGGAAGGGGGGAGGGCCGGGGGTAGAGACCCAGTACTTC. Full variable domain (missing parts from reference TRBV5-4 and TRBJ2-5): ETGVTQSPTHLIKTRGQQVTLRCSSQSGHNTVSWYQQALGQGPQFIFQYYREEENGRGNFPPRFSGLQFPNYSSELNVNALELDDSALYLCASRKGGGPGVETQYFGPGTRLLVL.

The V and J genes are TRBV11-3 and TRBJ2-7, with D possibly TRBD2 on 5 matching bases. This CDR3 is 13 amino acids long. The V end was cut by 6 bases, the J end by 7 bases, with 16 bases between. Germline-derived CDR1 and CDR2 are SGHNT and YENEEA. The CDR3 nucleotides are TGTGCCAGCAGTACGAGCGGAGACTTTGAGCAGTACTTC. Amino acid sequence: CASSTSGDFEQYF.

The J gene is TRBJ2-1, the V gene TRBV28; a weak D match, TRBD1 (6 bases). The germline gives CDR1 MDHEN, CDR2 SYDVKM. The V and J ends lost 8 bases and 0 bases respectively, with 8 bases between them. This CDR3 has 13 residues. The CDR3 bases are TGTGCCAGCGGGACAAGCTCCTACAATGAGCAGTTCTTC. Translated: CASGTSSYNEQFF.

J is TRBJ2-3 and V is TRBV11-2; D perhaps matches TRBD2 (5 bases). Germline assignment: CDR1 SGHAT and CDR2 FQNNGV. Deletions cut 5 bases from V and 4 bases from J, with 16 bases between. This CDR3 has 15 residues. The CDR3 DNA follows: TGTGCCAGCAGCCAGGTCTCGGTAGCGTCAGATACGCAGTATTTT. It codes for CASSQVSVASDTQYF.

The chain links TRBV7-9 to TRBJ1-1, with TRBD1 identical over 12 bases. Germline V CDR1 and CDR2: SEHNR, FQNEAQ (reference sequence). The J segment lost 3 bases and the V segment lost 5 bases, leaving 16 bases of the junction unmatched. The CDR3 totals 19 residues. For the CDR3, the DNA is TGTGCCAGCAGCGAAGAGAACCGGGACAGGGGGCGAGTTGACACTGAAGCTTTCTTT. Translating gives CASSEENRDRGRVDTEAFF. Using reference TRBV7-9 and TRBJ1-1 for the parts outside the CDR3, the full variable domain is DTGVSQNPRHKITKRGQNVTFRCDPISEHNRLYWYRQTLGQGPEFLTYFQNEAQLEKSRLLSDRFSAERPKGSFSTLEIQRTEQGDSAMYLCASSEENRDRGRVDTEAFFGQGTRLTVV.

The chain is built from TRBV29-1 and TRBJ2-5; a weak D match, TRBD2 (5 bases). Germline loops: CDR1 SQVTM, CDR2 ANQGSEA. The CDR3 loop spans 13 amino acids. Trimming took 6 bases from V and 5 from J, leaving 16 bases between them. CDR3 residues: CSVRAQEVETQYF. CDR3 bases: TGCAGCGTCCGGGCCCAGGAGGTCGAGACCCAGTACTTC.

This clone was seen a single time. The CDR3 nucleotides read TGCGCCAGCAGATTCGGGGGGGAAATGAGCACAGATACGCAGTATTTT. It yields the protein CASRFGGEMSTDTQYF. The chain combines TRBV5-1 with TRBJ2-3; 8 nucleotides line up with TRBD2. The CDR3 covers 16 residues. The junction had 8 bases not matched to a gene; V was cut back by 5 bases and J by 0 bases. CDR1 and CDR2 (germline): SGHRS, YFSETQ.

This clone was detected only once. The V call is TRBV19, the J call TRBJ2-1; 7 bases match TRBD2. V shed 10 bases and J 0 bases; nucleotides not matched to a gene: 9. CDR3 length equals 15 residues. Per the germline V gene, CDR1 is LNHDA and CDR2 is SQIVND (reference sequence). This CDR3 reads CATKSLAASYNEQFF. The CDR3 DNA sequence: TGTGCCACCAAGTCCCTAGCGGCCTCCTACAATGAGCAGTTCTTC.

This chain uses TRBV9 with TRBJ2-1; maybe TRBD1 (7 bases). This CDR3 region has 15 residues. V was trimmed by 4 bases and J by 2 bases, leaving 13 bases between them. CDR1 SGDLS and CDR2 YYNGEE come from the germline V gene. The CDR3 reads CASSPQGGAYNEQFF. The CDR3 DNA sequence: TGTGCCAGCAGCCCTCAGGGGGGCGCCTACAATGAGCAGTTCTTC.

Remarks on this clone: This same CDR3 is encoded by further DNA sequences in the sample. This chain uses TRBV28 with TRBJ2-1, with D maybe TRBD2 (6 bases). Germline values: CDR1 MDHEN, CDR2 SYDVKM. This CDR3 contains 15 residues. V lost 2 bases to trimming and J lost 2 bases, with 10 bases between them. DNA of the CDR3: TGTGCCAGCAGTTTAGTGGGAGGCGCCTACAATGAGCAGTTCTTC. As protein: CASSLVGGAYNEQFF.

This sequence joins TRBV19 and TRBJ2-1; no clear D gene. Trimming took off 3 bases at V and 3 bases at J, with 12 bases between the two ends. CDR1 and CDR2 from the germline V gene are LNHDA and SQIVND (reference sequence). This CDR3 is built from 15 residues. The CDR3 loop reads CASSIAGADYNEQFF. In DNA form, the CDR3 reads TGTGCCAGTAGTATCGCCGGAGCTGACTACAATGAGCAGTTCTTC.

The CDR3 nucleotides are TGTGCCAGCAGTGAAAATAGTCCAGGGCGCTATGGCTACACCTTC. Translating it yields CASSENSPGRYGYTF. J is TRBJ1-2 and V is TRBV6-1, with D possibly matching TRBD1 (5 bases). V was cut by 2 bases and J by 4 bases, with 14 bases left in between. The CDR3 runs to 15 residues. Germline CDR1 and CDR2: MNHNS and SASEGT.

J is TRBJ2-5 and V is TRBV7-2, with D possibly TRBD1 on 5 matching bases. V was shortened by 5 bases and J by 1 base, with 14 bases between the two germline ends. CDR3 length: 15 residues. In germline, CDR1 is SGHTA, CDR2 FQGNSA. CDR3 residues: CASSPRWGPQETQYF. CDR3 in DNA: TGTGCCAGCAGCCCCAGATGGGGCCCCCAAGAGACCCAGTACTTC.

The chain employs TRBV5-1 and TRBJ2-7; 10 nucleotides agree with TRBD2. V gave up 4 bases and J gave up 4 bases; unmatched junction bases: 14. The CDR3 has 17 amino acids. CDR1 SGHRS and CDR2 YFSETQ come from the germline V gene. The CDR3 is CASSSGLAAFLTYEQYF. The CDR3 region has the DNA TGCGCCAGCAGCAGCGGACTAGCGGCGTTTCTTACGTACGAGCAGTACTTC.

This chain joins TRBV28 and TRBJ1-2, with D possibly being TRBD1 (5 bases). The germline V gene encodes CDR1 MDHEN and CDR2 SYDVKM. This CDR3 spans 15 amino acids. V dropped 7 bases and J dropped 3 bases, with 18 bases sitting between them. CDR3 amino acids: CASTTGGGNDYGYTF. The CDR3 nucleotides are TGTGCCAGCACCACGGGTGGGGGGAATGACTATGGCTACACCTTC.

This rearrangement joins TRBV19 to TRBJ1-1, with 9 bases matching TRBD1. The CDR3 loop spans 13 amino acids. The V gene's germline CDR1 is LNHDA and CDR2 SQIVND (reference sequence). V shed 10 bases and J 3 bases; nucleotides not matched to a gene: 6. CDR3 nucleotide sequence: TGTGCCATTATGGACAGGGGAGACACTGAAGCTTTCTTT. This sequence encodes CAIMDRGDTEAFF. The entire variable domain, with the rest obtained from reference TRBV19 and TRBJ1-1, is as follows: DGGITQSPKYLFRKEGQNVTLSCEQNLNHDAMYWYRQDPGQGLRLIYYSQIVNDFQKGDIAEGYSVSREKKESFPLTVTSAQKNPTAFYLCAIMDRGDTEAFFGQGTRLTVV.

This chain's CDR3 is CASSLEDWNQPQHF. In nucleotides, the CDR3 is TGTGCCAGCAGCTTAGAAGACTGGAATCAGCCCCAGCATTTT. This chain joins TRBV7-9 and TRBJ1-5; D remains unclear. Per germline, CDR1 SEHNR and CDR2 FQNEAQ (reference sequence). This CDR3 region has 14 residues. V lost 1 base, J lost 4 bases, and 8 bases lay in between.

V usage is TRBV19 and J usage is TRBJ1-5, with 10 bases that match TRBD1. In germline, CDR1 is LNHDA, CDR2 SQIVND (reference sequence). The CDR3 runs to 16 residues. V dropped 5 bases and J dropped 3; count of bases not matched to a gene: 7. The CDR3 reads CASSSGTGVLNQPQHF. The CDR3 DNA sequence: TGTGCCAGTAGTTCCGGGACAGGGGTACTCAATCAGCCCCAGCATTTT.

J is TRBJ2-1 and V is TRBV18; D unresolved. This CDR3 comprises 12 residues. Trimming cost V 6 bases and J 8 bases, with 11 bases left between them. Germline V gene data show CDR1 as KGHSH and CDR2 as LQKENI. DNA of the CDR3: TGTGCCAGCTCCCCCCTCTCGGATGAGCAGTTCTTC. Amino acids: CASSPLSDEQFF.

The chain has TRBV11-2 and TRBJ2-4; 7 bases fit TRBD1. This CDR3 has 15 amino acids. The ends lost 5 bases at V and 2 bases at J; junction bases unmatched: 6. Germline CDR1 reads SGHAT; CDR2 reads FQNNGV. The chain's CDR3 is CASSPLTGPKNIQYF. CDR3 in DNA: TGTGCCAGCAGCCCCCTGACAGGGCCCAAAAACATTCAGTACTTC. The whole variable domain, filled in from reference TRBV11-2 and TRBJ2-4, reads EAGVAQSPRYKIIEKRQSVAFWCNPISGHATLYWYQQILGQGPKLLIQFQNNGVVDDSQLPKDRFSAERLKGVDSTLKIQPAKLEDSAVYLCASSPLTGPKNIQYFGAGTRLSVL.

V usage is TRBV6-6 and J usage is TRBJ1-1; the match to TRBD1 covers 10 bases. Germline CDR1 MNHNY, CDR2 SVGAGI (reference sequence). Germline trimming cut 2 bases from V and 12 bases from J; bases unmatched to any gene: 12. The CDR3 has 15 residues. This chain's CDR3 is CASSYEETGGFETFF. The DNA for the CDR3 is TGTGCCAGCAGTTACGAAGAGACAGGGGGCTTTGAGACTTTCTTT.

This rearrangement joins TRBV6-1 to TRBJ1-5; maybe TRBD1 (5 bases). This CDR3 has 15 residues. Trimming left V 6 bases short and J 4 bases short, with 16 bases between. Germline-derived CDR1 and CDR2 are MNHNS and SASEGT. Here the CDR3 DNA reads TGTGCCAGCAGCCCGGCTGGGGGGAGGAATCAGCCCCAGCATTTT. It translates to CASSPAGGRNQPQHF.